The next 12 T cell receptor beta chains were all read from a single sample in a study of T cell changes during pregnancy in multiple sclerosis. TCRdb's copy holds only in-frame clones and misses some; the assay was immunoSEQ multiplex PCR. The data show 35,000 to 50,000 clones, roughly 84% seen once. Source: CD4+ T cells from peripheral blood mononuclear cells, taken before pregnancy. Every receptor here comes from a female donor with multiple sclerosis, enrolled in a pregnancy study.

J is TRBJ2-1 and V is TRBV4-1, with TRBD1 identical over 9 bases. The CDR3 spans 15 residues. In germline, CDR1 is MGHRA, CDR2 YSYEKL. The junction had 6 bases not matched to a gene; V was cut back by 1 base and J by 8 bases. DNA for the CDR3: TGCGCCAGCAGCCAAGGGACAGGGGTTTTCTATGAGCAGTTCTTC. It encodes CASSQGTGVFYEQFF.

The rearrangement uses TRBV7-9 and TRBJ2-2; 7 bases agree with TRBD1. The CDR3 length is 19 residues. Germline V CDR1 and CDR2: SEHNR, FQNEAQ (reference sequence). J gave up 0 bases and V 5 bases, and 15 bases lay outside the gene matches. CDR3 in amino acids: CASSRGTDTAQANTGELFF. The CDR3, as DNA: TGTGCCAGCAGCAGGGGGACAGATACGGCCCAGGCGAACACCGGGGAGCTGTTTTTT. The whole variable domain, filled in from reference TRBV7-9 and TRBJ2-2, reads DTGVSQNPRHKITKRGQNVTFRCDPISEHNRLYWYRQTLGQGPEFLTYFQNEAQLEKSRLLSDRFSAERPKGSFSTLEIQRTEQGDSAMYLCASSRGTDTAQANTGELFFGEGSRLTVL.

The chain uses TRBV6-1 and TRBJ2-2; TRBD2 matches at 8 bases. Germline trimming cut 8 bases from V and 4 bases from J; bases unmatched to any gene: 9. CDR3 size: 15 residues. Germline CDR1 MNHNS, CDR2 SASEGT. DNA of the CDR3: TGTGCCAGCCGCAGACTAGCGAGGTCCACCGGGGAGCTGTTTTTT. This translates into CASRRLARSTGELFF.

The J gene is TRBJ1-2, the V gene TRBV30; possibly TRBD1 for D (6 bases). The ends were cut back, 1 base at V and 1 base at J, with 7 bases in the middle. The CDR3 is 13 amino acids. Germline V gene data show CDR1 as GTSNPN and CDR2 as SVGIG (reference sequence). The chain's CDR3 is CAWSEGDNYGYTF. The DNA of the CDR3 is TGTGCCTGGAGTGAGGGGGATAACTATGGCTACACCTTC.

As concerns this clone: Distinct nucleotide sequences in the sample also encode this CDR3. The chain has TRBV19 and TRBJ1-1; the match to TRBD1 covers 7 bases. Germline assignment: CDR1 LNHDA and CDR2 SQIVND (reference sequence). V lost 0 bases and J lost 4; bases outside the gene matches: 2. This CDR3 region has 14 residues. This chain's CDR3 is CASSIDYRGTEAFF. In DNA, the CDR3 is TGTGCCAGTAGTATAGATTACAGGGGCACTGAAGCTTTCTTT. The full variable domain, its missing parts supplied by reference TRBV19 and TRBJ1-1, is DGGITQSPKYLFRKEGQNVTLSCEQNLNHDAMYWYRQDPGQGLRLIYYSQIVNDFQKGDIAEGYSVSREKKESFPLTVTSAQKNPTAFYLCASSIDYRGTEAFFGQGTRLTVV.

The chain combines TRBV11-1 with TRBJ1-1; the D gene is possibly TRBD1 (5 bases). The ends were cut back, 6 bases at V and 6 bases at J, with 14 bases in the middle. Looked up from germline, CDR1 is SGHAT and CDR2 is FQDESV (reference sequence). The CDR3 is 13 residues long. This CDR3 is CASSNSGIPEAFF. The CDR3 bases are TGTGCCAGCAGTAATTCAGGGATCCCTGAAGCTTTCTTT.

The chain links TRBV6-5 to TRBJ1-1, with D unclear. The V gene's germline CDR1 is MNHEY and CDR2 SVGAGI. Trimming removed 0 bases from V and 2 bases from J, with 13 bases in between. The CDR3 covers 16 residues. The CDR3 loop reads CASSYSRAAGNTEAFF. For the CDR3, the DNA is TGTGCCAGCAGTTACTCGAGGGCGGCGGGCAACACTGAAGCTTTCTTT.

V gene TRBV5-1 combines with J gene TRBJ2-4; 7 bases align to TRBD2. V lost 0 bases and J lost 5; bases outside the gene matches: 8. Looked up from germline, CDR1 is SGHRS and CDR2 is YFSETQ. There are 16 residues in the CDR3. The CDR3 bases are TGCGCCAGCAGCTTGGTGGGAGGGCCTTCCCAAAACATTCAGTACTTC. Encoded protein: CASSLVGGPSQNIQYF.

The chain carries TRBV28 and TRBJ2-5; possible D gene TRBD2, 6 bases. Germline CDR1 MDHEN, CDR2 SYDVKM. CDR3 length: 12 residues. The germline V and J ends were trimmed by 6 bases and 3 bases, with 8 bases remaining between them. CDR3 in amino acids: CASSTSKETQYF. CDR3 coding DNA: TGTGCCAGCAGCACTAGCAAAGAGACCCAGTACTTC.

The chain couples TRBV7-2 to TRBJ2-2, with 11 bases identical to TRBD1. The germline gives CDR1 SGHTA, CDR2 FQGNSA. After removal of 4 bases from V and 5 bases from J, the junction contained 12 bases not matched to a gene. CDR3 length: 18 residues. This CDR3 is CASSYQTPGTGGTGELFF. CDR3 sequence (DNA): TGTGCCAGCAGCTATCAGACTCCCGGGACAGGGGGAACCGGGGAGCTGTTTTTT. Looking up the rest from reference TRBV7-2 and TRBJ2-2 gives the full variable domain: GAGVSQSPSNKVTEKGKDVELRCDPISGHTALYWYRQSLGQGLEFLIYFQGNSAPDKSGLPSDRFSAERTGGSVSTLTIQRTQQEDSAVYLCASSYQTPGTGGTGELFFGEGSRLTVL.

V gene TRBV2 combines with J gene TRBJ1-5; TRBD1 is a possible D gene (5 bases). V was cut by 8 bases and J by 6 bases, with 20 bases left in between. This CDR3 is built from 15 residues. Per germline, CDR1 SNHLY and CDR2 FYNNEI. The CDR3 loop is CASSREQRGTQPQHF. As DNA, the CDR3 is TGTGCCAGCTCAAGAGAACAAAGGGGAACTCAGCCCCAGCATTTT.

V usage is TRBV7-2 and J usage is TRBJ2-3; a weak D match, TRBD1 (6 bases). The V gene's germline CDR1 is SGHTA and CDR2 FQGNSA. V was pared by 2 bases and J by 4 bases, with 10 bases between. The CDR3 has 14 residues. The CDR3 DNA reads TGTGCCAGCAGCTTAATACAGGGCGCAGATACGCAGTATTTT. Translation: CASSLIQGADTQYF.